The clone carrying this TCR beta chain is a singleton in its sample. No antigen is known for it. This specimen comes from a study of cytomegalovirus exposure and HLA in healthy donors. The PCR had 60 Vbeta and 13 Jbeta primers. TCRdb keeps only in-frame clones here, not all; method: immunoSEQ multiplex PCR. The sample lists some 130,000 clones, roughly 79% seen once, with roughly 1.8% in the top ten. Overall study findings and caveats: The study found most TCR sequences rare, yet found some public TCRs in many donors. A classifier reportedly called cytomegalovirus status with high sensitivity and specificity. A missense variant in DCLRE1C was later tied to TCR beta V- and J-gene trimming. Sequence variants that were highly shared formed a cluster that was likely a sequencing artifact.

This CDR3 spans 13 amino acids. Germline V lookup: CDR1 SGHNT, CDR2 YENEEA. V lost 4 bases and J lost 7, with 13 bases in between. The clonotype originates from a woman aged 50 to 60 in good health and CMV-seronegative. The chain joins TRBV11-3 to TRBJ1-2; possible D gene TRBD1, 6 bases. The sample was PBMCs. For the CDR3, the DNA is TGTGCCAGCAGCTCACCGGGACATCGTGGCTACACCTTC. Its protein product is CASSSPGHRGYTF.